The 28 T cell receptor beta chains in this list originate from one sample, sequenced in a study of T-cell reconstitution after alpha-beta-depleted transplantation in children. Molecular barcoding with unique molecular identifiers was used for the TCRbeta library. Using its own MiXCR run on the PCR reads, TCRdb lists one record per CDR3 protein. Here the sample spans over 550,000 distinct CDR3 sequences, more than 9% being singletons. The starting material was PBMCs from the stem cell graft donor, obtained from the stem cell graft. The receptors derive from a human donor who donated a stem cell graft to a child with acute myeloid leukemia.

This clonotype was seen a few times. The J gene is TRBJ2-5, the V gene TRBV7-2; 9 bases agree with TRBD2. Germline values: CDR1 SGHTA, CDR2 FQGNSA. The trim removed 4 bases at V and 1 base at J, leaving 7 bases unmatched. The CDR3 contains 16 residues. The CDR3 sequence is CASSSRLAEFQETQYF. For the CDR3, the DNA is TGTGCCAGCAGCTCTCGACTAGCGGAATTCCAAGAGACCCAGTACTTC.

This clonotype has a handful of counts. The CDR3, as DNA: TGTGCCAGCAGCCAACTTCCGGGATTATTCTACGAGCAGTACTTC. This translates into CASSQLPGLFYEQYF. The genes are TRBV6-5 and TRBJ2-7, with a possible D match to TRBD2 (5 bases). Looked up from germline, CDR1 is MNHEY and CDR2 is SVGAGI. This CDR3 contains 15 residues. Trimming stripped 6 bases from V and 3 bases from J, with 18 bases between.

This clonotype has more than one count but fewer than ten. This chain joins TRBV4-3 and TRBJ2-7, with TRBD2 as a possible D gene (6 bases). The CDR3 consists of 16 residues. The germline V gene encodes CDR1 LGHNA and CDR2 YSLEER. V was shortened by 0 bases and J by 0 bases, with 12 bases between the two germline ends. DNA for the CDR3: TGCGCCAGCAGCCAAGATAGCGGAATCAGCTCCTACGAGCAGTACTTC. It specifies CASSQDSGISSYEQYF.

The chain uses TRBV28 and TRBJ1-1; D ambiguous. This CDR3 region has 14 residues. V was cut by 8 bases and J by 4 bases, with 17 bases left in between. The germline gives CDR1 MDHEN, CDR2 SYDVKM. The CDR3 loop reads CASSIGRKGTEAFF. The CDR3 nucleotides are TGTGCCAGCTCGATAGGTCGGAAGGGCACTGAAGCTTTCTTT. Based on the CDR3 plus reference TRBV28 and TRBJ1-1, the full variable domain is DVKVTQSSRYLVKRTGEKVFLECVQDMDHENMFWYRQDPGLGLRLIYFSYDVKMKEKGDIPEGYSVSREKKERFSLILESASTNQTSMYLCASSIGRKGTEAFFGQGTRLTVV.

This clonotype was detected ten times or more. The chain links TRBV5-1 to TRBJ2-7; D not certain. V was clipped by 0 bases and J by 3 bases, with 10 bases between them. The germline V gene encodes CDR1 SGHRS and CDR2 YFSETQ. The CDR3 contains 14 residues. The CDR3 nucleotides are TGCGCCAGCAGCTTGGCACAGCCCAACTACGAGCAGTACTTC. It yields the protein CASSLAQPNYEQYF.

This clonotype was picked up many times. The genes are TRBV4-2 and TRBJ2-2; D not resolved. The CDR3 runs 16 residues. With 2 bases removed from V and 2 bases from J, the gap between germline ends came to 12 bases. Germline V lookup: CDR1 LGHNA, CDR2 YNFKEQ. CDR3 nucleotides: TGTGCCAGCAGCCAAACAGAGTTTAGTAACACCGGGGAGCTGTTTTTT. This codes for CASSQTEFSNTGELFF.

This clonotype was found many times. The J gene is TRBJ2-3, the V gene TRBV20-1; 15 positions match TRBD2. Per germline, CDR1 DFQATT and CDR2 SNEGSKA (reference sequence). With V trimmed by 6 bases and J by 6 bases, 7 bases remained unmatched. CDR3 length: 15 amino acids. The CDR3 sequence: CSARTSGRAGDTQYF. The CDR3 DNA follows: TGCAGTGCGAGGACTAGCGGGAGGGCCGGGGATACGCAGTATTTT.

The V and J genes are TRBV6-2 or TRBV6-3 and TRBJ2-1; 12 nucleotides match TRBD2. The CDR3 sequence is 15 residues long. The V segment lost 7 bases and the J segment 5 bases; nucleotides outside the gene matches: 6. CDR1 and CDR2 (germline): MNHEY, SVGEGT. In DNA form, the CDR3 reads TGTGCCAGCAACGAACTAGCGGGAGGCCACAATGAGCAGTTCTTC. Its translation: CASNELAGGHNEQFF.

This clonotype occurred many times. Compared with germline, one end of the junction differs, possibly owing to a read error. The CDR3 loop reads CASSLGLGNTEAFF. The CDR3 DNA is TGTGCCAGCAGCTTAGGCCTTGGGAACACTGAAGCTTTCTTT. The J gene is TRBJ1-1, the V gene TRBV5-1; D is unclear. Germline V gene data show CDR1 as SGHRS and CDR2 as YFSETQ. The CDR3 runs to 14 residues.

This clonotype was seen at least ten times. This chain uses TRBV20-1 with TRBJ2-3; TRBD2 matches 12 bases. After removal of 6 bases from V and 3 bases from J, the junction contained 4 bases not matched to a gene. CDR3 size: 14 residues. Germline-derived CDR1 and CDR2 are DFQATT and SNEGSKA (reference sequence). CDR3 sequence reads: CSARTSGKTDTQYF. DNA of the CDR3: TGCAGTGCCCGGACTAGCGGGAAGACAGATACGCAGTATTTT.

This chain uses TRBV30 with TRBJ2-2, with 7 bases matching TRBD1. CDR1 and CDR2 (germline): GTSNPN, SVGIG (reference sequence). The CDR3 spans 15 residues. V was clipped by 2 bases and J by 3 bases; unmatched bases: 6. Here the CDR3 reads CAWSPGGYHTGELFF. CDR3 bases: TGTGCCTGGAGTCCAGGGGGATACCACACCGGGGAGCTGTTTTTT.

This clonotype was seen repeatedly, ten times or more. As DNA, the CDR3 is TGTGCCAGCAGCGCGCGGATGGCTAATGAAAAACTGTTTTTT. Protein sequence: CASSARMANEKLFF. This chain links TRBV7-6 with TRBJ1-4; D uncertain. Looked up from germline, CDR1 is SGHVS and CDR2 is FNYEAQ. Trimming took 5 bases from V and 3 from J, leaving 10 bases between them. This CDR3 has 14 amino acids.

This rearrangement joins TRBV12-3 or TRBV12-4 to TRBJ2-2, with a weak D call TRBD1 (6 bases). There are 15 residues in the CDR3. V was shortened by 6 bases and J by 1 base, with 12 bases between the two germline ends. CDR3: CASRKQGLNTGELFF. CDR3 nucleotide sequence: TGTGCCAGCAGGAAACAGGGCTTGAACACCGGGGAGCTGTTTTTT.

This clonotype occurred many times. The chain joins TRBV11-2 to TRBJ2-1, with 9 bases lining up with TRBD1. The CDR3 length is 18 residues. CDR1 is SGHAT and CDR2 is FQNNGV in the germline V gene. J was trimmed by 4 bases and V by 5 bases; bases with no gene match: 15. This CDR3 reads CASSHYRGLRLRYNEQFF. CDR3 in DNA: TGTGCCAGCAGCCATTACAGGGGGCTGAGACTCCGATACAATGAGCAGTTCTTC.

This clonotype was found a few times. The genes are TRBV5-1 and TRBJ2-6, with 11 nucleotides matching TRBD1. This CDR3 comprises 19 residues. J lost 2 bases, V lost 0 bases, and 7 bases had no gene match. Germline V gene data show CDR1 as SGHRS and CDR2 as YFSETQ. CDR3 region: CASSLAGGQGAAGANVLTF. The CDR3 DNA sequence: TGCGCCAGCAGCTTGGCGGGAGGACAGGGGGCCGCTGGGGCCAACGTCCTGACTTTC.

This clonotype has at least ten counts. V usage is TRBV4-3 and J usage is TRBJ2-5; a weak D match, TRBD2 (5 bases). This CDR3 has 20 amino acids. Per germline, CDR1 LGHNA and CDR2 YSLEER. V gave up 0 bases and J gave up 4 bases, with 27 bases separating them. The CDR3 nucleotides read TGCGCCAGCAGCCAAGAGGCTAGCTCGGCGGCTCGGCCTAGGGCAGAGACCCAGTACTTC. Amino acids: CASSQEASSAARPRAETQYF.

This clonotype was detected ten times or more. CDR3 in amino acids: CASSRDYSWADTQYF. The CDR3 nucleotides read TGTGCCAGCAGCCGGGACTACAGCTGGGCAGATACGCAGTATTTT. V is TRBV6-1 and J is TRBJ2-3; 7 nucleotides align to TRBD2. Germline V gene lookup returns CDR1 MNHNS and CDR2 SASEGT. The CDR3 length is 15 residues. V shed 6 bases, J shed 4 bases, and the junction held 10 bases outside the gene matches.

In this sample, this clonotype turned up a few times. The rearrangement joins TRBV10-2 to TRBJ1-1; 9 positions agree with TRBD1. V lost 8 bases and J lost 1; bases outside the gene matches: 8. Germline V lookup: CDR1 WSHSY, CDR2 SAAADI. This CDR3 is 15 amino acids long. Here the CDR3 reads CASSDPGQGNTEAFF. Here the CDR3 DNA reads TGCGCCAGCTCCGATCCGGGACAGGGGAACACTGAAGCTTTCTTT.

The table lists this clonotype with a few counts. This chain connects TRBV20-1 to TRBJ2-1; 8 bases map to TRBD2. The CDR3 sequence is 12 residues long. Per germline, CDR1 DFQATT and CDR2 SNEGSKA (reference sequence). Germline trimming cut 4 bases from V and 6 bases from J; bases unmatched to any gene: 2. CDR3 protein: CSANGRGNEQFF. CDR3 in DNA: TGCAGTGCTAACGGGAGGGGCAATGAGCAGTTCTTC.

The sample holds many counts of this clonotype. The J gene is TRBJ2-7, the V gene TRBV27; 9 bases are a match to TRBD2. Germline V gene sequence: CDR1 MNHEY, CDR2 SMNVEV (reference sequence). The ends lost 2 bases at V and 4 bases at J; junction bases unmatched: 12. This CDR3 has 17 amino acids. The CDR3 DNA sequence: TGTGCCAGCAGTTTAACCCCCCGCTCTAGCGGGACTTACGAGCAGTACTTC. This sequence encodes CASSLTPRSSGTYEQYF.

This clonotype was recorded a few times. The chain has TRBV12-3 or TRBV12-4 and TRBJ2-2; a possible D gene is TRBD2 (6 bases). Deletions cut 5 bases from V and 3 bases from J, with 16 bases between. The CDR3 covers 16 residues. The chain's CDR3 is CASSPRTRGDTGELFF. The CDR3 DNA reads as TGTGCCAGCAGTCCCCGGACTCGCGGGGACACCGGGGAGCTGTTTTTT.

This clonotype was seen at least ten times. V usage is TRBV28 and J usage is TRBJ2-6; D might be TRBD2 (5 bases). This CDR3 is 14 amino acids long. V lost 7 bases and J lost 3, with 10 bases in between. Per the germline V gene, CDR1 is MDHEN and CDR2 is SYDVKM. The CDR3 DNA follows: TGTGCCAGCAAAACGGGGTATGGGGCCAACGTCCTGACTTTC. Translated: CASKTGYGANVLTF.

In DNA, the CDR3 is TGTGCCAGCAGTGAATCGGGCCAGAGCCCGTTCTTC. This encodes CASSESGQSPFF. The chain is built from TRBV6-1 and TRBJ2-1; D ambiguous. Germline loops: CDR1 MNHNS, CDR2 SASEGT. This CDR3 is built from 12 residues. Trimming removed 2 bases from V and 15 bases from J, with 14 bases in between.

This clonotype appeared a few times. In DNA, the CDR3 is TGTGCCAGCAGTTATCAGGTACATCAGCCCCAGCATTTT. Translation: CASSYQVHQPQHF. J is TRBJ1-5 and V is TRBV6-5; D not certain. Per the germline V gene, CDR1 is MNHEY and CDR2 is SVGAGI. This CDR3 is 13 amino acids long. Trimming took 3 bases from V and 5 from J, leaving 8 bases between them.

The chain employs TRBV18 and TRBJ2-1; 12 bases are shared with TRBD2. In germline, CDR1 is KGHSH, CDR2 LQKENI. This CDR3 has 14 residues. Trimming removed 3 bases from V and 9 bases from J; junction bases left unmatched: 3. In DNA, the CDR3 is TGTGCCAGCTCACCTGGACTAGCGGGATCTGAGCAGTTCTTC. Protein sequence: CASSPGLAGSEQFF.

In this sample, this clonotype turned up many times. V gene TRBV14 combines with J gene TRBJ2-1; D not certain. Germline assignment: CDR1 SGHDN and CDR2 FVKESK. V lost 0 bases and J lost 8, with 17 bases in between. The CDR3 runs to 16 residues. The DNA of the CDR3 is TGTGCCAGCAGCCAAGATAATCAGCTAGTACGGCATGAGCAGTTCTTC. Translating it yields CASSQDNQLVRHEQFF.

The sample holds many counts of this clonotype. The CDR3 sequence is CASSSLSGLGRSNNEQFF. In nucleotides, the CDR3 is TGTGCCAGCAGTTCCCTCTCGGGACTAGGACGAAGCAACAATGAGCAGTTCTTC. The rearrangement uses TRBV12-3 or TRBV12-4 and TRBJ2-1; 8 bases are shared with TRBD2. V shed 4 bases and J 5 bases; nucleotides not matched to a gene: 16. The CDR3 has 18 residues.

Regarding this clonotype: At one end, the junction sequence differs from germline, possibly due to a read error. The rearrangement uses TRBV12-3 or TRBV12-4 and TRBJ2-5; possibly TRBD2 for D (6 bases). The CDR3 loop spans 16 amino acids. CDR3 region: CASSLDLAPYQEAQYF. For the CDR3, the DNA is TGTGCCAGCAGTTTAGATCTAGCGCCATACCAAGAGGCCCAGTACTTC.